Sequencing of this T cell receptor (beta chain) was carried out in a study of CD8 T cells in ankylosing spondylitis. Notes on the study in general: Researchers report that disease-linked clones proved CD8+ and relatively rare in peripheral blood. Prior literature has documented some motif variants in synovial fluid and blood from reactive arthritis. Within ankylosing spondylitis blood, a TCR beta motif made up of eight or nine highly homologous variants appeared to be characteristic.

A note on this clonotype: The target antigen is unknown.

Quantitative 5'-RACE was performed with molecular barcodes, and it yielded the TCR beta libraries. Each CDR3 protein gets one entry after TCRdb re-called the 5' RACE reads with MiXCR. This repertoire shows roughly 670,000 distinct CDR3 sequences, 15% to 20% found once; its top ten account for under 20%. Germline CDR1 reads MGHRA; CDR2 reads YSYEKL. This CDR3 has 14 amino acids. Trimming took off 3 bases at V and 1 base at J, with 9 bases between the two ends. This TCR was sampled from a male donor with ankylosing spondylitis. The gene calls are TRBV4-1 and TRBJ1-1; D remains ambiguous. The sequencing sample was made of blood, either unsorted or a sorted T cell fraction (not recorded which). The CDR3 is CASSHKTENTEAFF. The DNA of the CDR3 is TGCGCCAGCAGCCACAAGACGGAGAACACTGAAGCTTTCTTT.